The 23 T cell receptor beta chains below were found in one sample sequenced in a study of T-cell reconstitution after alpha-beta-depleted transplantation in children. Unique molecular identifiers were used to barcode this TCRbeta library. TCRdb processed the PCR reads anew with MiXCR; each CDR3 protein has one entry. The repertoire has some 310,000 distinct CDR3 sequences, approximately 23% of them found once; the top ten carry roughly 9.8%. The sequencing used PBMCs, mostly from graft donor cells, collected 180 days after TCRalphabeta/CD19-depleted stem cell transplant. Every receptor here comes from a male patient aged 10 to 17 who had a stem cell transplant for acute lymphoblastic leukemia, so the T cells may come from the graft donor.

This clonotype was detected a few times. The V gene is TRBV5-1, the J gene TRBJ1-2; D is undetermined. The CDR3 is 15 residues long. CDR1 and CDR2 (germline): SGHRS, YFSETQ. Trimming removed 5 bases at V and 0 bases at J, with 14 bases between. The CDR3 sequence is CASSQMYRPNYGYTF. CDR3 DNA: TGCGCCAGCAGTCAAATGTACCGGCCTAACTATGGCTACACCTTC.

This clonotype came up a few times. The chain links TRBV9 to TRBJ2-7; D is undetermined. This CDR3 is 14 amino acids long. Germline V gene lookup returns CDR1 SGDLS and CDR2 YYNGEE. Trimming removed 0 bases from V and 3 bases from J, with 10 bases in between. CDR3 amino acids: CASSVGGNNYEQYF. The DNA for the CDR3 is TGTGCCAGCAGCGTAGGTGGAAATAACTACGAGCAGTACTTC.

The rearrangement links TRBV7-6 to TRBJ2-7; TRBD2 matches at 11 bases. CDR1 is SGHVS, CDR2 FNYEAQ, per germline. The length of the CDR3 is 16 residues. V lost 5 bases and J lost 5; bases outside the gene matches: 11. The chain's CDR3 is CASSRLAGKRPDEQYF. For the CDR3, the DNA is TGTGCCAGCAGCCGACTAGCGGGGAAGCGGCCGGACGAGCAGTACTTC. The variable domain in full, with the rest retrieved from reference TRBV7-6 and TRBJ2-7, is GAGVSQSPRYKVTKRGQDVALRCDPISGHVSLYWYRQALGQGPEFLTYFNYEAQQDKSGLPNDRFSAERPEGSISTLTIQRTEQRDSAMYRCASSRLAGKRPDEQYFGPGTRLTVT.

This clonotype showed up just a few times. The chain uses TRBV6-5 and TRBJ2-5, with 7 bases lining up with TRBD2. Germline V gives CDR1 MNHEY, CDR2 SVGAGI. The CDR3 totals 16 residues. V shed 2 bases, J shed 6 bases, and the junction held 12 bases outside the gene matches. The CDR3 is CASSYRPSGNVKTQYF. CDR3 coding DNA: TGTGCCAGCAGTTACCGGCCCAGCGGGAATGTGAAGACCCAGTACTTC.

This clonotype was found a few times. In DNA form, the CDR3 reads TGCGCCAGCAGCCCCCCAGAGGGGACCCAGTACTTC. Its translation: CASSPPEGTQYF. The V gene is TRBV5-1, the J gene TRBJ2-5, with TRBD2 as a possible D gene (5 bases). The CDR3 runs 12 residues. Germline V CDR1 and CDR2: SGHRS, YFSETQ. V was pared by 4 bases and J by 7 bases, with 11 bases between.

The rearrangement uses TRBV2 and TRBJ2-7, with D possibly TRBD2 on 5 matching bases. Deletions cut 7 bases from V and 5 bases from J, with 12 bases between. The CDR3 is 12 amino acids. Germline V lookup: CDR1 SNHLY, CDR2 FYNNEI. This chain's CDR3 is CASNRDRNEQYF. CDR3 DNA sequence: TGTGCCAGCAACCGGGATAGGAACGAGCAGTACTTC. The entire variable domain, with the rest obtained from reference TRBV2 and TRBJ2-7, is as follows: EPEVTQTPSHQVTQMGQEVILRCVPISNHLYFYWYRQILGQKVEFLVSFYNNEISEKSEIFDDQFSVERPDGSNFTLKIRSTKLEDSAMYFCASNRDRNEQYFGPGTRLTVT.

The chain has TRBV7-3 and TRBJ2-3, with 9 bases lining up with TRBD1. The ends lost 0 bases at V and 4 bases at J; junction bases unmatched: 2. In germline, CDR1 is SGHTA, CDR2 FQGTGA. CDR3 size: 15 residues. The CDR3 coding sequence is TGTGCCAGCAGCTTAACTACAGGGGGCTCAGATACGCAGTATTTT. It specifies CASSLTTGGSDTQYF.

This clonotype was found a few times. V gene TRBV6-5 combines with J gene TRBJ2-3, with a weak D call TRBD2 (6 bases). CDR1 MNHEY and CDR2 SVGAGI come from the germline V gene. V dropped 0 bases and J dropped 0 bases, with 13 bases sitting between them. The CDR3 contains 17 residues. The CDR3 nucleotides are TGTGCCAGCAGTTACTCCAATTCCGGGACTAGCACAGATACGCAGTATTTT. This translates into CASSYSNSGTSTDTQYF.

The V call is TRBV6-4, the J call TRBJ2-3, with D hard to call. CDR3 size: 15 residues. Germline CDR1 MRHNA, CDR2 SNTAGT. The germline V and J ends were trimmed by 4 bases and 1 base, with 12 bases remaining between them. As DNA, the CDR3 is TGTGCCAGCAGTGCCCATGGAGTAGGCACAGATACGCAGTATTTT. The encoded protein is CASSAHGVGTDTQYF.

This chain uses TRBV7-2 with TRBJ1-4; D is uncertain. Between the trimmed V and J ends, which lost 3 bases and 4 bases, there was a span of 12 bases. Germline V gene data show CDR1 as SGHTA and CDR2 as FQGNSA. The CDR3 covers 15 residues. CDR3 sequence (DNA): TGTGCCAGCAGCTTTCGACTGGGTGATAATGAAAAACTGTTTTTT. It encodes CASSFRLGDNEKLFF.

This clonotype was recorded a few times. The chain has TRBV4-1 and TRBJ2-7; 12 bases agree with TRBD2. Losses at the gene ends were 5 bases for V and 2 bases for J; bases not matched to a gene: 7. Germline V gives CDR1 MGHRA, CDR2 YSYEKL. The CDR3 consists of 16 residues. The DNA of the CDR3 is TGCGCCAGCAGCGCCCCTCTAGCGGGAGGGCCCTACGAGCAGTACTTC. As protein: CASSAPLAGGPYEQYF.

This clonotype showed up just a few times. The chain has TRBV7-2 and TRBJ2-2; 12 bases are a match to TRBD2. The V gene end was trimmed by 3 bases and the J gene end by 0 bases; junction bases not matched to a gene: 17. Germline assignment: CDR1 SGHTA and CDR2 FQGNSA. The CDR3 runs to 22 residues. The CDR3 nucleotides read TGTGCCAGCAGCTTCCCTAGTTTCCCGACTAGCGGGAGCTCCGCGAACACCGGGGAGCTGTTTTTT. Translating it yields CASSFPSFPTSGSSANTGELFF.

This clonotype occurred many times. V and J are TRBV29-1 and TRBJ2-1; no clear D gene. Trimming pared 0 bases from V and 2 bases from J, leaving 5 bases between. Germline assignment: CDR1 SQVTM and CDR2 ANQGSEA. The CDR3 runs 13 residues. The CDR3 DNA follows: TGCAGCGTTGAAGAGGCGGCCTACAATGAGCAGTTCTTC. Residues: CSVEEAAYNEQFF.

J is TRBJ2-7 and V is TRBV6-5, with 9 bases identical to TRBD2. CDR3 length: 17 amino acids. J gave up 0 bases and V 2 bases, and 8 bases lay outside the gene matches. The germline V gene encodes CDR1 MNHEY and CDR2 SVGAGI. In DNA, the CDR3 is TGTGCCAGCAGTTACACAGTTTCGGGACTAGCCTCCTACGAGCAGTACTTC. It yields the protein CASSYTVSGLASYEQYF.

V usage is TRBV5-1 and J usage is TRBJ2-1, with 8 bases matching TRBD2. Germline-derived CDR1 and CDR2 are SGHRS and YFSETQ. The CDR3 is 14 residues long. Unmatched junction bases numbered 11, after V lost 8 bases and J lost 7 bases. CDR3 sequence reads: CASRRLAKRNEQFF. In DNA form, the CDR3 reads TGCGCCAGTAGGAGACTAGCGAAAAGGAATGAGCAGTTCTTC.

The rearrangement joins TRBV5-1 to TRBJ1-5; TRBD1 is a possible D gene (5 bases). V was pared by 4 bases and J by 1 base, with 15 bases between. The CDR3 is made up of 16 amino acids. The germline gives CDR1 SGHRS, CDR2 YFSETQ. This CDR3 is CASSPGGGISNQPQHF. CDR3 bases: TGCGCCAGCAGCCCCGGTGGGGGGATAAGCAATCAGCCCCAGCATTTT.

This clonotype was recorded at least ten times. This sequence joins TRBV20-1 and TRBJ2-1, with D possibly called TRBD1 or TRBD2 (6 bases each). The germline CDR1 and CDR2 sequences are DFQATT and SNEGSKA (reference sequence). The V end was cut by 1 base, the J end by 7 bases, with 17 bases between. The CDR3 runs 15 residues. This CDR3 is CSARGGGNMRNEQFF. The CDR3 DNA reads TGCAGTGCTAGAGGAGGGGGGAACATGAGGAATGAGCAGTTCTTC.

J is TRBJ2-7 and V is TRBV12-3 or TRBV12-4; 9 bases match TRBD1. The junction had 7 bases not matched to a gene; V was cut back by 4 bases and J by 3 bases. The CDR3 runs to 15 residues. The CDR3 DNA is TGTGCCAGCAGTTCTGACAGGGGGGGTTTCTACGAGCAGTACTTC. This codes for CASSSDRGGFYEQYF.

J is TRBJ2-4 and V is TRBV20-1; D possibly matches TRBD1 or TRBD2 (5 bases each). CDR1 is DFQATT and CDR2 is SNEGSKA in the germline V gene (reference sequence). This CDR3 comprises 16 residues. V lost 3 bases, J lost 2 bases, and 17 bases lay in between. CDR3 in amino acids: CSARDTGGPSKNIQYF. As DNA, the CDR3 is TGCAGTGCTAGGGACACAGGAGGCCCCTCCAAAAACATTCAGTACTTC.

This clonotype was observed a handful of times. The chain links TRBV20-1 to TRBJ2-1; 10 bases are a match to TRBD2. Per the germline V gene, CDR1 is DFQATT and CDR2 is SNEGSKA (reference sequence). The CDR3 contains 17 residues. With 3 bases clipped from V and 5 bases from J, the junction kept 13 bases outside the gene matches. The CDR3 DNA reads as TGCAGTGCTAGCACTAGCGGGATCCTCTCAACGGACAATGAGCAGTTCTTC. Translation: CSASTSGILSTDNEQFF.

This clonotype is a singleton in its sample. V and J are TRBV5-6 and TRBJ2-3, with D uncertain. Germline loops: CDR1 SGHDT, CDR2 YYEEEE. The ends were cut back, 2 bases at V and 1 base at J, with 8 bases in the middle. The CDR3 contains 14 residues. CDR3 sequence reads: CASSFPRGTDTQYF. The CDR3 nucleotides read TGTGCCAGCAGCTTTCCCCGGGGCACAGATACGCAGTATTTT. The full variable domain, in which reference TRBV5-6 and TRBJ2-3 provide the parts outside the CDR3, is DAGVTQSPTHLIKTRGQQVTLRCSPKSGHDTVSWYQQALGQGPQFIFQYYEEEERQRGNFPDRFSGHQFPNYSSELNVNALLLGDSALYLCASSFPRGTDTQYFGPGTRLTVL.

This clonotype was observed a few times. This chain links TRBV7-9 with TRBJ2-5; D is tentatively TRBD1 or TRBD2 (5 bases each). CDR1 is SEHNR, CDR2 FQNEAQ, per germline (reference sequence). This CDR3 region has 15 residues. Deletions cut 1 base from V and 3 bases from J, with 12 bases between. Here the CDR3 reads CASSLGRERKETQYF. Here the CDR3 DNA reads TGTGCCAGCAGCTTAGGCAGGGAGAGGAAAGAGACCCAGTACTTC.

This clonotype was counted only a few times. The chain carries TRBV3-1 and TRBJ1-3; unclear D gene. Germline CDR1 is LGHDT and CDR2 is YNNKEL (reference sequence). V shed 1 base and J shed 0 bases, with 10 bases lying between them. The CDR3 consists of 16 residues. CDR3: CASSQVRLSSGNTIYF. The DNA of the CDR3 is TGTGCCAGCAGCCAAGTTCGGTTGAGCTCTGGAAACACCATATATTTT.